This T cell receptor beta chain was retrieved from a study of immune evolution from preneoplasia to lung adenocarcinoma. Notes on the study in general: Top clone frequencies peaked in normal lung, apparently declining through invasive adenocarcinoma.

The ends lost 0 bases at V and 5 bases at J; junction bases unmatched: 0. This CDR3 has 13 amino acids. Germline V gene lookup returns CDR1 GTSNPN and CDR2 SVGIG (reference sequence). Using immunoSEQ multiplex PCR, the repertoire was profiled, and TCRdb retains in-frame clones only, with some absent. This table holds under 3,500 clones, roughly four fifths found once. On this clone: The target antigen is unknown.

Patient tissue came from resections in Japan or China, 2014–2017. The chain links TRBV30 to TRBJ1-5; 8 bases map to TRBD1. Sequencing input: FFPE adjacent normal lung tissue. The origin of this receptor is a person aged 40 to 49 with lung adenocarcinoma. The CDR3 region is CAWSVQGDQPQHF. Here the CDR3 DNA reads TGTGCCTGGAGTGTACAGGGGGATCAGCCCCAGCATTTT.